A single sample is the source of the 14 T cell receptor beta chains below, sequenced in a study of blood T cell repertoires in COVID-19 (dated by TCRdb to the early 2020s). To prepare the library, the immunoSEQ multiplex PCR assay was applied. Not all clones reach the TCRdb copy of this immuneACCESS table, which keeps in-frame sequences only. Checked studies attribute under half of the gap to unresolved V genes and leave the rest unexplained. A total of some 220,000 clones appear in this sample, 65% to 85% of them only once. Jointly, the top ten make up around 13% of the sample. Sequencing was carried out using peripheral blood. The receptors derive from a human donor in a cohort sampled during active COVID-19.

CDR3 residues: CASRSGRPTYNEQFF. CDR3 nucleotide sequence: TGTGCCAGCAGAAGCGGGAGACCCACCTACAATGAGCAGTTCTTC. V gene TRBV2 combines with J gene TRBJ2-1; 8 bases are shared with TRBD2. This CDR3 comprises 15 residues. The germline CDR1 and CDR2 sequences are SNHLY and FYNNEI. V shed 6 bases, J shed 2 bases, and the junction held 6 bases outside the gene matches. Using reference TRBV2 and TRBJ2-1 for the parts outside the CDR3, the full variable domain is EPEVTQTPSHQVTQMGQEVILRCVPISNHLYFYWYRQILGQKVEFLVSFYNNEISEKSEIFDDQFSVERPDGSNFTLKIRSTKLEDSAMYFCASRSGRPTYNEQFFGPGTRLTVL.

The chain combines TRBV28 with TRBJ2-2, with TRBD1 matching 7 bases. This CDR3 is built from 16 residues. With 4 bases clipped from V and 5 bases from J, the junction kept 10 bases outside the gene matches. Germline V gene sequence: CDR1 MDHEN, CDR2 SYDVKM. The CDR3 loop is CASSSIRDSWTGELFF. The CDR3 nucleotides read TGTGCCAGCAGTTCAATCCGGGACAGCTGGACCGGGGAGCTGTTTTTT.

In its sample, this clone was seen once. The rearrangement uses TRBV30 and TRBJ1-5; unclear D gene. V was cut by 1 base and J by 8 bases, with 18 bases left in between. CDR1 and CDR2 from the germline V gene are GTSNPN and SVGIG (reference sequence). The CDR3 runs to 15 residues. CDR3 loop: CAWSESGQPKEPQHF. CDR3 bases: TGTGCCTGGAGTGAGAGCGGGCAGCCGAAGGAGCCCCAGCATTTT.

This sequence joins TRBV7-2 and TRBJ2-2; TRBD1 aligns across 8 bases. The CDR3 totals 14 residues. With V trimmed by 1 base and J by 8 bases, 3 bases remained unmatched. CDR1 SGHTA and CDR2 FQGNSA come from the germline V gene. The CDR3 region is CASSLGQGAGELFF. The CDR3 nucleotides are TGTGCCAGCAGCTTAGGGCAGGGGGCAGGGGAGCTGTTTTTT.

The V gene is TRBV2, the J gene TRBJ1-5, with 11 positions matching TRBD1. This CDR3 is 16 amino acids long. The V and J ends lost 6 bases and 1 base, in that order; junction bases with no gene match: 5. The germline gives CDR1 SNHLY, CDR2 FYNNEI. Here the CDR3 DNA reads TGTGCCAGCAGGAAAGGACAGGGGGCGAGCAATCAGCCCCAGCATTTT. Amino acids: CASRKGQGASNQPQHF.

The CDR3 nucleotides are TGTGCCAGCAGTTTGGGACAGGGATTTGGTGAGCAGTTCTTC. It translates to CASSLGQGFGEQFF. The gene calls are TRBV28 and TRBJ2-1, with 9 bases identical to TRBD1. V shed 3 bases and J 9 bases; nucleotides not matched to a gene: 6. Germline loops: CDR1 MDHEN, CDR2 SYDVKM. CDR3 length equals 14 residues.

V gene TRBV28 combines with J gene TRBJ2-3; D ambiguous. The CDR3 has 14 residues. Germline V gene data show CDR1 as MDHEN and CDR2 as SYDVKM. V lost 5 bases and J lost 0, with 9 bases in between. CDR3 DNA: TGTGCCAGCAGTACCACTAAAAGCACAGATACGCAGTATTTT. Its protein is CASSTTKSTDTQYF.

CDR3 sequence reads: CASSFVSGRAGSEQYF. CDR3 DNA sequence: TGTGCCAGCAGCTTTGTTAGCGGGAGGGCCGGGTCCGAGCAGTACTTC. The chain links TRBV7-9 to TRBJ2-7, with 11 bases fitting TRBD2. Unmatched junction bases numbered 10, after V lost 3 bases and J lost 6 bases. Germline assignment: CDR1 SEHNR and CDR2 FQNEAQ (reference sequence). This CDR3 spans 16 amino acids.

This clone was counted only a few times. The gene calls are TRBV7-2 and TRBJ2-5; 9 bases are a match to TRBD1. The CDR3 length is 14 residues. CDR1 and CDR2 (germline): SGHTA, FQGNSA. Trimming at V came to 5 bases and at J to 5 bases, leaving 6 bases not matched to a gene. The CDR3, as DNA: TGTGCCAGCAGCCTACAGGGGGCGATCGAGACCCAGTACTTC. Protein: CASSLQGAIETQYF.

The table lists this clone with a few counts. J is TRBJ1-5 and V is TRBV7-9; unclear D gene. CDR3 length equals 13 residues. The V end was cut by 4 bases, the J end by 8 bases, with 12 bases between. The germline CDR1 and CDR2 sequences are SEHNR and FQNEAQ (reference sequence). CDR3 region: CASSSVRGEPQHF. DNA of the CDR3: TGTGCCAGCAGCTCTGTCAGAGGTGAGCCCCAGCATTTT.

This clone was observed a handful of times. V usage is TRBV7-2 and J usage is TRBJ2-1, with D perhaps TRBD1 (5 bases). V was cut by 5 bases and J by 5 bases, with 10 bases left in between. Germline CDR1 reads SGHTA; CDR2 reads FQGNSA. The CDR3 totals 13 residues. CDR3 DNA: TGTGCCAGCAGCGCCCAGACAGACAATGAGCAGTTCTTC. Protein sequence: CASSAQTDNEQFF.

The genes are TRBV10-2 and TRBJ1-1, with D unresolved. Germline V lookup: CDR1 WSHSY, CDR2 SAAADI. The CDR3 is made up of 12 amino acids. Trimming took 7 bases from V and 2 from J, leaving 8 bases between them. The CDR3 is CASTRSNTEAFF. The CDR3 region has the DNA TGCGCCAGCACCCGTAGTAACACTGAAGCTTTCTTT.

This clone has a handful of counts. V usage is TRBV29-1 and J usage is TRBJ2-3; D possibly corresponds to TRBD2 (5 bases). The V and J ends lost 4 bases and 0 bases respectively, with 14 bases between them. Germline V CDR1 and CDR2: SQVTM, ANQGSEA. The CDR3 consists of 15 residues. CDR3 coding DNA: TGCAGCGTTGTTCCAGTAGCGTCTAGCACAGATACGCAGTATTTT. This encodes CSVVPVASSTDTQYF.

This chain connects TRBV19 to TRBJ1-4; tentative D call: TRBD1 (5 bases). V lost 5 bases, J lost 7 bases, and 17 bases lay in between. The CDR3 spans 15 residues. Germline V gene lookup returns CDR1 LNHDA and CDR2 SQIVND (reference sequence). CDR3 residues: CASSPRGALGEKLFF. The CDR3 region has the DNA TGTGCCAGTAGTCCACGCGGGGCTTTGGGTGAAAAACTGTTTTTT.